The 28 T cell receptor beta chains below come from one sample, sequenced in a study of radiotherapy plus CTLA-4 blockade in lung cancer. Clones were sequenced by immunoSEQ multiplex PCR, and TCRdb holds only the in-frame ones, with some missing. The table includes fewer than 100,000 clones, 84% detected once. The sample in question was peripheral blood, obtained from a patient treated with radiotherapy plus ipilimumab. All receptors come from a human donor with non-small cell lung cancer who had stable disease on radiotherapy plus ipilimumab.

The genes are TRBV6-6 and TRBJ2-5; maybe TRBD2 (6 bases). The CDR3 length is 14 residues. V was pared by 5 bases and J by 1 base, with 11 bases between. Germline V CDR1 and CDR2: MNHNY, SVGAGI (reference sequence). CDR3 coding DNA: TGTGCCAGCAGTACACCGGGACTCCAAGAGACCCAGTACTTC. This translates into CASSTPGLQETQYF.

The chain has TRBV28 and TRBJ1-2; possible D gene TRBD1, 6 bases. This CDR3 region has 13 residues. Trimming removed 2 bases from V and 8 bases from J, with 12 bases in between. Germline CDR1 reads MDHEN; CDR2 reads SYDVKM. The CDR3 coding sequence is TGTGCCAGCAGTTTACTGGGGGCACAGGGCTACACCTTC. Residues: CASSLLGAQGYTF.

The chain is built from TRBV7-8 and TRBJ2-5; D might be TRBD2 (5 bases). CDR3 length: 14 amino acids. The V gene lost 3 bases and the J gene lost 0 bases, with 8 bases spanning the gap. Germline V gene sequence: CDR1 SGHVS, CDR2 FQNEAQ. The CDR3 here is CASSFLRDQETQYF. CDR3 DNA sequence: TGTGCCAGCAGCTTTCTGCGGGACCAAGAGACCCAGTACTTC.

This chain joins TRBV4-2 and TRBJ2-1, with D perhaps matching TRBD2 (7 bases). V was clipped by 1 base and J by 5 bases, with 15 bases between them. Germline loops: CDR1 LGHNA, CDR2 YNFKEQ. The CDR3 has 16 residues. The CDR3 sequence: CASSQAWRGPDNEQFF. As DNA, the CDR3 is TGTGCCAGCAGCCAAGCATGGCGGGGGCCGGACAATGAGCAGTTCTTC.

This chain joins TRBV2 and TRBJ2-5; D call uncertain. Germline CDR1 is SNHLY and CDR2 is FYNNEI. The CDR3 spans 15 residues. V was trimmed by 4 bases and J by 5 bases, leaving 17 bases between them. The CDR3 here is CASSGPEELGETQYF. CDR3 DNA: TGTGCCAGCAGTGGGCCCGAAGAGCTAGGGGAGACCCAGTACTTC.

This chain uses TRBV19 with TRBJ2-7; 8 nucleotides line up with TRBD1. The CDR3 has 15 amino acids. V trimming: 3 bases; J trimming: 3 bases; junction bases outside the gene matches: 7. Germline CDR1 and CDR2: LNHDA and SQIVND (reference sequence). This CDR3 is CASSIPTGQGYEQYF. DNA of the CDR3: TGTGCCAGTAGTATTCCAACCGGACAGGGCTACGAGCAGTACTTC. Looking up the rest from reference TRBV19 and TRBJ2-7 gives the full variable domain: DGGITQSPKYLFRKEGQNVTLSCEQNLNHDAMYWYRQDPGQGLRLIYYSQIVNDFQKGDIAEGYSVSREKKESFPLTVTSAQKNPTAFYLCASSIPTGQGYEQYFGPGTRLTVT.

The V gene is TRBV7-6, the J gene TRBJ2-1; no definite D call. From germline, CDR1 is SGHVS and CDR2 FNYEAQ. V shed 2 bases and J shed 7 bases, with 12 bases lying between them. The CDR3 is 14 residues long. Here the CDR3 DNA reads TGTGCCAGCAGCTTAACGGGCCCAGGAAATGAGCAGTTCTTC. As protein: CASSLTGPGNEQFF.

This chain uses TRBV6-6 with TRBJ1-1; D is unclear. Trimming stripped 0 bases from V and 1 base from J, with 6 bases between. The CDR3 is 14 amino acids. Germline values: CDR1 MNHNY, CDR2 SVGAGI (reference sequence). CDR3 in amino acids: CASSYSNQNTEAFF. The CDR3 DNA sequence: TGTGCCAGCAGTTACTCGAACCAGAACACTGAAGCTTTCTTT.

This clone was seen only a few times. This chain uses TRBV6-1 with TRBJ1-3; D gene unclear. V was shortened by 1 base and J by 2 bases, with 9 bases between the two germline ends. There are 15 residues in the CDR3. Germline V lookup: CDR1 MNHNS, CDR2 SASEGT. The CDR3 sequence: CASSEGLTPGNTIYF. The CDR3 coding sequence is TGTGCCAGCAGTGAAGGACTTACACCTGGAAACACCATATATTTT.

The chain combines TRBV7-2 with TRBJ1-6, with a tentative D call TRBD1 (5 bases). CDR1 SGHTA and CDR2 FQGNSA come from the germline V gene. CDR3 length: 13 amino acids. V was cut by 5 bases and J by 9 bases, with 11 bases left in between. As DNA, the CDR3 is TGTGCCAGCAGCCCGAACAGGATTTCACCCCTCCACTTT. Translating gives CASSPNRISPLHF.

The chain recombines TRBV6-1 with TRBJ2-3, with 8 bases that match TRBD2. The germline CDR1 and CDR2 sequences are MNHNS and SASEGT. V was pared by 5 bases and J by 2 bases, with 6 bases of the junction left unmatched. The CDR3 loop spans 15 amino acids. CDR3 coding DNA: TGTGCCAGCAGTCAAGGCGGGGGGCACACAGATACGCAGTATTTT. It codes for CASSQGGGHTDTQYF.

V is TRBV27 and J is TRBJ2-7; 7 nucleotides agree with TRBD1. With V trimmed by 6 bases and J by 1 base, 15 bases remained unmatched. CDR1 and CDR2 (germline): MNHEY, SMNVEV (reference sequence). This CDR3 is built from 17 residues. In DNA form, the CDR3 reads TGTGCCAGCAGCCCTTTTCCCCCCGGGACAGCGTCCTACGAGCAGTACTTC. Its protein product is CASSPFPPGTASYEQYF.

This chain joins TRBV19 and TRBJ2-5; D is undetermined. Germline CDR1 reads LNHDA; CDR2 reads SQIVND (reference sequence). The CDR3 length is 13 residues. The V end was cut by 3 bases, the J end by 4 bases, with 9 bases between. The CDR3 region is CASSINSVETQYF. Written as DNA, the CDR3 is TGTGCCAGTAGTATCAACAGTGTAGAGACCCAGTACTTC.

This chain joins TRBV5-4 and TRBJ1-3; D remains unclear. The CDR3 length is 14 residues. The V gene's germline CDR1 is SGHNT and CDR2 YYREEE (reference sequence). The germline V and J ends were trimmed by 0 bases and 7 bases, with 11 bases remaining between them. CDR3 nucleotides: TGTGCCAGCAGCTTGGTCGGAGTCTTTAACACCATATATTTT. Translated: CASSLVGVFNTIYF. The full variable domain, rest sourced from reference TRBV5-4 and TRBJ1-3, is ETGVTQSPTHLIKTRGQQVTLRCSSQSGHNTVSWYQQALGQGPQFIFQYYREEENGRGNFPPRFSGLQFPNYSSELNVNALELDDSALYLCASSLVGVFNTIYFGEGSWLTVV.

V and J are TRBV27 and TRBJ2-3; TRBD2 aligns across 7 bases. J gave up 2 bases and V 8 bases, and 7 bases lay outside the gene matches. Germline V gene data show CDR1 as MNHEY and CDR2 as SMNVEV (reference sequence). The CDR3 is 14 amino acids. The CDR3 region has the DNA TGTGCCAGCCAACTAGCGCACCACACAGATACGCAGTATTTT. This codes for CASQLAHHTDTQYF.

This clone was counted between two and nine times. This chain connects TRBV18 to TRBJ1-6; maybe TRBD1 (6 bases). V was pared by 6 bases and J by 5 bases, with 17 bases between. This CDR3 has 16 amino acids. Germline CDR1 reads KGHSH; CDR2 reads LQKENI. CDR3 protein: CASSPTDRRDNSPLHF. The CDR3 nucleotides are TGTGCCAGCTCCCCTACGGACAGAAGGGATAATTCACCCCTCCACTTT.

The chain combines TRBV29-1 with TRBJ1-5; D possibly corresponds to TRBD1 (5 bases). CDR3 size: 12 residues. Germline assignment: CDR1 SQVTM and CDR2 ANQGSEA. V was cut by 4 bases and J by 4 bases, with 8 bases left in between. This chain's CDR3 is CSVGGKNQPQHF. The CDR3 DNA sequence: TGCAGCGTTGGGGGGAAAAATCAGCCCCAGCATTTT.

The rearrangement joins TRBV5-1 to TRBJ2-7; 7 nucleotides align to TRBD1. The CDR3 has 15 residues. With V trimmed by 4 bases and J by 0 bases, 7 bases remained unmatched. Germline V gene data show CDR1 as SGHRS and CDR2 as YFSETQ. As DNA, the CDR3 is TGCGCCAGCAGCATTGGACAGGAAGTCTCCTACGAGCAGTACTTC. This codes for CASSIGQEVSYEQYF.

The CDR3 DNA reads as TGCGCCAGCAGCAGTAAGACAGTGAACACCGGGGAGCTGTTTTTT. This gives the protein CASSSKTVNTGELFF. The rearrangement uses TRBV5-1 and TRBJ2-2, with D maybe TRBD1 (5 bases). The CDR3 spans 15 residues. Germline V gene lookup returns CDR1 SGHRS and CDR2 YFSETQ. V lost 4 bases and J lost 1, with 11 bases in between.

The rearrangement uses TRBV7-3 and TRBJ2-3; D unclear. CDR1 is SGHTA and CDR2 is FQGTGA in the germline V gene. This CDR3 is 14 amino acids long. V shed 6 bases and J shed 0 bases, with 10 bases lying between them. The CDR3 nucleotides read TGTGCCAGCAGGTCGGTGGGGAGCACAGATACGCAGTATTTT. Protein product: CASRSVGSTDTQYF.

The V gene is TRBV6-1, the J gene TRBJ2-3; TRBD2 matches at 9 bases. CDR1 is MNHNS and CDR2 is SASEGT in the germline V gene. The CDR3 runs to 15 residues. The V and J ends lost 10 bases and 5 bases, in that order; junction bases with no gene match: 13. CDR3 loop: CAKIAGAVGGDTQYF. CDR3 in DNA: TGTGCCAAAATAGCGGGGGCTGTGGGAGGAGATACGCAGTATTTT.

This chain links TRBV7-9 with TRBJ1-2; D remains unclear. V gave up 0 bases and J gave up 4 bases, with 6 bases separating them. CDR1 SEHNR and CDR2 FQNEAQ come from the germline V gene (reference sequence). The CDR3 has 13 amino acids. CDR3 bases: TGTGCCAGCAGCTTAGCACAAGGCTATGGCTACACCTTC. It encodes CASSLAQGYGYTF.

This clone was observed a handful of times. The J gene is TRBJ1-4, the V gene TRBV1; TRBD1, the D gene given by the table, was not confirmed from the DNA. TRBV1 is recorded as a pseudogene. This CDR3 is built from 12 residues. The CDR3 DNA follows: TGCACCAGCAAACAGGGGGATGAAAAACTGTTTTTT. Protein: CTSKQGDEKLFF.

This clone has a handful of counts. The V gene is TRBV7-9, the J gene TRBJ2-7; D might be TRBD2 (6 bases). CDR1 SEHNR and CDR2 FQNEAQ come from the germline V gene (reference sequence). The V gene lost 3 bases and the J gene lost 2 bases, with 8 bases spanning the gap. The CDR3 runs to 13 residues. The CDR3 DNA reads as TGTGCCAGCAGCTTCCGGGGGACCTACGAGCAGTACTTC. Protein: CASSFRGTYEQYF.

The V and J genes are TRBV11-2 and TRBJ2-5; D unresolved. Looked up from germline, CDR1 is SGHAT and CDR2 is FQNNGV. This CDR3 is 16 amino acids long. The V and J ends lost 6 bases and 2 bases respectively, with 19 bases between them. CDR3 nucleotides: TGTGCCAGCAGGCCTACCGTACAGATACTTCAAGAGACCCAGTACTTC. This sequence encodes CASRPTVQILQETQYF.

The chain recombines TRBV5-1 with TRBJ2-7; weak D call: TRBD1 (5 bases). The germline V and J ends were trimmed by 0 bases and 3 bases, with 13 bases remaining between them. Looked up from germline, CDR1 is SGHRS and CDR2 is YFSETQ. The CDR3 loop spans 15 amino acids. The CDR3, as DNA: TGCGCCAGCAGCTTGGGACAGCCATTTTTCTACGAGCAGTACTTC. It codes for CASSLGQPFFYEQYF.

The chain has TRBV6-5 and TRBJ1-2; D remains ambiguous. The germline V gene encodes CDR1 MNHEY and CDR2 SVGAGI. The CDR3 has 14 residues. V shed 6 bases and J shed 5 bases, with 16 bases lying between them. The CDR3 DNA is TGTGCCAGCAGGGGCCTAGGGATGGGTTATGGCTACACCTTC. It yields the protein CASRGLGMGYGYTF.

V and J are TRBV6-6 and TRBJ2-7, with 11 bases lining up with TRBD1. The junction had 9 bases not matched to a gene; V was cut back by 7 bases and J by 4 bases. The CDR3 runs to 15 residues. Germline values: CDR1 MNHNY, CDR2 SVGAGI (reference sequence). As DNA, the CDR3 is TGTGCCAGCACACTGAGGGACAGGGGGAAATACGAGCAGTACTTC. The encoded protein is CASTLRDRGKYEQYF.